Detailed here is one T cell receptor beta chain. These data are taken from a study of blood T cell repertoires in COVID-19. Profiling relied on immunoSEQ multiplex PCR, and the TCRdb table lists in-frame clones only, not all of them. In the table there are around 42,000 clones, about three quarters of which are singletons. This CDR3 is built from 15 residues. Germline V gives CDR1 LNHDA, CDR2 SQIVND (reference sequence). V lost 7 bases and J 3 bases, leaving 18 bases between the germline ends. Specimen: peripheral blood. The V call is TRBV19, the J call TRBJ1-2; TRBD1 is a possible D gene (5 bases). The receptor's source is a man between 65 and 80 years old with active or convalescent COVID-19. The CDR3 DNA is TGTGCCAGTAAACCACGACAGCGATCCTACTATGGCTACACCTTC. This codes for CASKPRQRSYYGYTF.